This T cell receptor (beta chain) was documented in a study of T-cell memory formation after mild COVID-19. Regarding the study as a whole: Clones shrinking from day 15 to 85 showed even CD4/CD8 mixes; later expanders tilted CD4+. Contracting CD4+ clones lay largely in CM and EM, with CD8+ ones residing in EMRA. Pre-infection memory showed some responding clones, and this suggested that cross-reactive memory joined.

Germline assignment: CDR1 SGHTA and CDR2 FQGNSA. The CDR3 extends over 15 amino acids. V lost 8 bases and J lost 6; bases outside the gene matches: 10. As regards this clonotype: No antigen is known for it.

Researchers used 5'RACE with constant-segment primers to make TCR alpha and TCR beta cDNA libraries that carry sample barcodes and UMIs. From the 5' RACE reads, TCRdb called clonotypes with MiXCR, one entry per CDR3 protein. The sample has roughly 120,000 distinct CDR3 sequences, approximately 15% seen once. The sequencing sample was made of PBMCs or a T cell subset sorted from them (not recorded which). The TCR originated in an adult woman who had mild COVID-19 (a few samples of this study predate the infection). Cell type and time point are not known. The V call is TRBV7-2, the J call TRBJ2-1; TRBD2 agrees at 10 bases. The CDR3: CASSSLAGGSNEQFF. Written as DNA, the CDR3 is TGTGCCAGCTCTTCCTTAGCGGGAGGCTCCAATGAGCAGTTCTTC.